The clone carrying this T cell receptor (beta chain) showed up just a few times. Other DNA sequences within the sample encode an identical CDR3. The data derive from a study of beta chain features in type 1 diabetes. CDR3 size: 11 residues. Trimming removed 5 bases from V and 2 bases from J, with 3 bases in between. Germline assignment: CDR1 SGHTA and CDR2 FQGNSA. Reverse transcribing all isolated RNA meant expressed TCRB transcripts were sequenced. Repertoires were generated with immunoSEQ multiplex PCR, while TCRdb's copy carries only in-frame clones and drops some. The sample records around 340,000 clones, roughly 21% being singletons.

The sequence derives from a woman younger than 30 in good health. The V call is TRBV7-2, the J call TRBJ1-2; no definite D call. Material for sequencing was naive CD4+ T cells from blood. The CDR3 reads CASSLNYGYTF. The DNA for the CDR3 is TGTGCCAGCAGCCTAAACTATGGCTACACCTTC.